Listed below are T cell receptor beta chains from one sample, sequenced in a study of CD8+ T cells in alopecia areata. Sequenced by immunoSEQ multiplex PCR; TCRdb stores in-frame clones only, minus some. Of roughly 250,000 clones listed, 67% are singletons. Sequenced material: CD4+ T cells sorted from blood, taken at week 0. The receptors were gathered from a human donor with alopecia areata. Both conserved end residues are part of each CDR3. D genes are given only for firm matches. Size tells how often a clone was seen (once, few, many) or the class of an expanded clone, and some rows leave it out.

size: once
J: TRBJ1-6
V: TRBV29-1
D: -
DNA: TGCAGCGTTGGGCACGATCCGAGTTCACCCCTCCACTTT
CDR3: CSVGHDPSSPLHF

size: -
J: TRBJ1-5
V: TRBV2
D: TRBD1
DNA: TGTGCCAGCAGTTCGTGGGGGACAGCCAATCAGCCCCAGCATTTT
CDR3: CASSSWGTANQPQHF

size: -
J: TRBJ2-1
V: TRBV5-4
D: TRBD1
DNA: TGTGCCAGCTCGAGTGCCCTTTTAAGACAGGGTGACAATGAGCAGTTCTTC
CDR3: CASSSALLRQGDNEQFF

size: once
J: TRBJ1-5
V: TRBV27
D: -
DNA: TGTGCCAGCAGTTTAAGCAGGGACGGTCAGCCCCAGCATTTT
CDR3: CASSLSRDGQPQHF

size: -
J: TRBJ2-6
V: TRBV15
D: -
DNA: TGTGCCACCAGCAGAAACCCGCCGGGAGCTGGCTCTGGGGCCAACGTCCTGACTTTC
CDR3: CATSRNPPGAGSGANVLTF

size: -
J: TRBJ2-5
V: TRBV7-2
D: TRBD2
DNA: TGTGCCAGCAGCCGGACTAGCGGTGTCCAAGAGACCCAGTACTTC
CDR3: CASSRTSGVQETQYF

size: -
J: TRBJ2-1
V: TRBV5-6
D: -
DNA: TGTGCCAGCAGCTTAATTGTCAATGAGCAGTTCTTC
CDR3: CASSLIVNEQFF

size: -
J: TRBJ2-1
V: TRBV2
D: -
DNA: TGTGCCAGCAGTGATATCGGACTGGACAATGAGCAGTTCTTC
CDR3: CASSDIGLDNEQFF

size: -
J: TRBJ1-2
V: TRBV27
D: TRBD1
DNA: TGTGCCAGCAGTCCGGACAGGGACTATGGCTACACCTTC
CDR3: CASSPDRDYGYTF

size: -
J: TRBJ1-1
V: TRBV29-1
D: -
DNA: TGCAGCGTTGGGGCAGGGGTGAACACTGAAGCTTTCTTT
CDR3: CSVGAGVNTEAFF

size: once
J: TRBJ2-1
V: TRBV5-1
D: TRBD2
DNA: TGCGCCAGCAGCCCGGGGGGACTTTACCCCAATGAGCAGTTCTTC
CDR3: CASSPGGLYPNEQFF

size: once
J: TRBJ1-2
V: TRBV30
D: -
DNA: TGTGCCTGGAGTGTACTAAACAGCCGTTACACCTTC
CDR3: CAWSVLNSRYTF

size: few
J: TRBJ2-3
V: TRBV29-1
D: -
DNA: TGCAGCGTTGAACGGGTGGCCCCAGATACGCAGTATTTT
CDR3: CSVERVAPDTQYF